This T cell receptor beta chain was profiled in a study of PD-1 blockade in classical Hodgkin lymphoma. Whole-study results and caveats: Initiation of nivolumab under 1 year after ASCT led to exclusion of patients. Complete responders' baseline diversity resembled that of newly diagnosed patients. Repertoire differences lack defined causes, possibly disease activity or prior therapy. With CD4+ cells, TCR diversity rose significantly by C4D1, but not with CD8+ cells.

All patients experienced relapse after autologous stem cell transplantation, and brentuximab vedotin exposure was variable. This clone occurred once. Antigen: not known. The CDR3 length is 14 residues. The germline gives CDR1 MGHDK, CDR2 SYGVNS. V gave up 3 bases and J gave up 2 bases, with 7 bases separating them. Sequencing used immunoSEQ multiplex PCR; TCRdb keeps in-frame clones, though not all of them. The sample shows 20,000 to 25,000 clones, 68% of them seen only once. The receptor was derived from a human donor with classical Hodgkin lymphoma. The sample was peripheral blood mononuclear cells (PBMCs), taken at baseline. This chain connects TRBV25-1 to TRBJ2-2, with D perhaps matching TRBD2 (5 bases). CDR3 in amino acids: CASSERLNTGELFF. The CDR3 DNA is TGTGCCAGCAGTGAGAGACTAAACACCGGGGAGCTGTTTTTT.